This T cell receptor beta chain was sequenced in a study of T cell repertoires in cytomegalovirus infection. This clonotype was observed a handful of times. Its antigen is unidentified. V shed 5 bases and J 2 bases; nucleotides not matched to a gene: 5. The germline V gene has CDR1 SEHNR and CDR2 FQNEAQ (reference sequence). The CDR3 has 14 residues. TCRdb processed the reads anew with MiXCR; each CDR3 protein has one entry. Among under 300,000 distinct CDR3 sequences listed, roughly a fifth were seen once. The source material was cultured PBMCs, sampled from culture after CMV antigen stimulation. The sequence was obtained from a human donor in good health (CMV status not recorded). Some clones in this sample may be carry-over from other donors' samples. This chain joins TRBV7-9 and TRBJ1-2; 7 nucleotides line up with TRBD1. CDR3 DNA: TGTGCCAGCAGCGAACGGACAGGAAACTATGGCTACACCTTC. This sequence encodes CASSERTGNYGYTF.